The 17 T cell receptor beta chains below all came from one sample that was sequenced in a study of monozygotic twins with inflammatory bowel disease. TCRdb reanalyzed the 5' RACE reads, giving one entry per CDR3 protein sequence and no DNA. The table lists some 210,000 distinct CDR3 sequences, with approximately 1.6% in the top ten. The sequenced sample was blood. Receptors originate from a human donor with ulcerative colitis or Crohn's disease, or a healthy co-twin of an affected twin (not recorded which).

The rearrangement joins TRBV5-1 to TRBJ1-6; TCRdb's assignment of TRBD1 cannot be checked, as there is no DNA. Germline-derived CDR1 and CDR2 are SGHRS and YFSETQ. CDR3 length: 17 amino acids. CDR3 sequence reads: CASSLSRGGAFWSPLHF.

This sequence joins TRBV29-1 and TRBJ2-3. Germline V gives CDR1 SQVTM, CDR2 ANQGSEA. The CDR3 covers 13 residues. CDR3 residues: CSVEIASTDTQYF.

The rearrangement joins TRBV12-3 or TRBV12-4 to TRBJ1-3; TCRdb returns TRBD1, unconfirmable since there is no DNA. The CDR3 is made up of 15 amino acids. CDR3 sequence: CASRTGTGGLNTIYF.

V gene TRBV5-1 combines with J gene TRBJ1-1. Germline assignment: CDR1 SGHRS and CDR2 YFSETQ. This CDR3 spans 13 amino acids. The CDR3 spells CASSLTGSTEAFF.

V and J are TRBV12-3 or TRBV12-4 and TRBJ2-1; TCRdb proposes TRBD1, but this gene call is untestable without DNA. The CDR3 is 15 residues long. CDR3 sequence: CASLSSGKYWNEQFF.

CDR3 in amino acids: CATSDWRVSGYNEQFF. The chain couples TRBV24-1 to TRBJ2-1; lacking DNA, the TRBD2 call made by TCRdb goes unchecked. The germline gives CDR1 KGHDR, CDR2 SFDVKD. CDR3 length: 16 residues.

The chain joins TRBV5-1 to TRBJ1-1. This CDR3 has 13 amino acids. CDR1 and CDR2 (germline): SGHRS, YFSETQ. This chain's CDR3 is CASSWRLNTEAFF. Full variable domain (outside the CDR3, taken from reference TRBV5-1 and TRBJ1-1): KAGVTQTPRYLIKTRGQQVTLSCSPISGHRSVSWYQQTPGQGLQFLFEYFSETQRNKGNFPGRFSGRQFSNSRSEMNVSTLELGDSALYLCASSWRLNTEAFFGQGTRLTVV.

This chain uses TRBV10-3 with TRBJ2-7. The CDR3 has 11 amino acids. CDR1 ENHRY and CDR2 SYGVKD come from the germline V gene. The CDR3 loop reads CAIRQEYEQYF.

The chain uses TRBV12-3 or TRBV12-4 and TRBJ1-1; TCRdb calls TRBD1, which cannot be checked without DNA. The CDR3 loop spans 13 amino acids. The CDR3 sequence is CASRSQGHTEAFF.

V usage is TRBV12-3 or TRBV12-4 and J usage is TRBJ2-2. The CDR3 is made up of 15 amino acids. The chain's CDR3 is CASSFALRNTGELFF.

V and J are TRBV5-4 and TRBJ1-2; the D call of TRBD1 rests on TCRdb alone, since no DNA is present to check it. Germline V CDR1 and CDR2: SGHNT, YYREEE (reference sequence). The CDR3 spans 15 residues. This CDR3 reads CASSLNPVREGGYTF.

The chain has TRBV5-1 and TRBJ2-4; without DNA, the TCRdb call of TRBD2 cannot be checked. The CDR3 totals 21 residues. CDR1 and CDR2 (germline): SGHRS, YFSETQ. The chain's CDR3 is CASSWVRSGGPTVLAKNTQYF.

The chain couples TRBV5-1 to TRBJ1-3. In germline, CDR1 is SGHRS, CDR2 YFSETQ. This CDR3 region has 14 residues. Here the CDR3 reads CASSPGDSGNTIYF. Full variable domain (outside the CDR3, taken from reference TRBV5-1 and TRBJ1-3): KAGVTQTPRYLIKTRGQQVTLSCSPISGHRSVSWYQQTPGQGLQFLFEYFSETQRNKGNFPGRFSGRQFSNSRSEMNVSTLELGDSALYLCASSPGDSGNTIYFGEGSWLTVV.

The chain joins TRBV18 to TRBJ1-5. The CDR3 runs 15 residues. The germline V gene has CDR1 KGHSH and CDR2 LQKENI. CDR3 protein: CASSPQGGEDQPQHF.

The CDR3 sequence is CASSLTGREAFF. The V gene is TRBV27, the J gene TRBJ1-1; TCRdb gives TRBD1 as the D gene, but with no DNA this cannot be confirmed. This CDR3 is built from 12 residues. Germline CDR1 and CDR2: MNHEY and SMNVEV (reference sequence).

The chain links TRBV10-3 to TRBJ2-5; the D call from TCRdb, TRBD1, cannot be confirmed without DNA. Germline CDR1 ENHRY, CDR2 SYGVKD. The CDR3 consists of 13 residues. This CDR3 reads CAINGQIEETQYF.

The V call is TRBV7-8, the J call TRBJ2-3. There are 13 residues in the CDR3. Germline V gene sequence: CDR1 SGHVS, CDR2 FQNEAQ. The CDR3 sequence is CASSPESGDTQYF.